This TCR beta chain was retrieved from a study of T cells in Graves' hyperthyroidism and ophthalmopathy. The CDR3 regions of TCR beta were amplified from RNA transcripts. First-round RT-PCR targeting the TCR CDR3 was performed with the HTBI primer set. TCRdb recomputed calls from the multiplex PCR reads with MiXCR, one row per CDR3 protein. The sample consists of 450,000 to 700,000 distinct CDR3 sequences, more than 45% of them appearing once. Of note for this clonotype: This may be a read error, as it is one base from a much larger clone.

V was cut by 5 bases and J by 7 bases, with 9 bases left in between. From germline, CDR1 is SGHTA and CDR2 FQGTGA. The CDR3 covers 13 residues. V gene TRBV7-3 combines with J gene TRBJ1-6; no firm D call. The sequence was collected from an adult woman with Graves' disease, either hyperthyroidism or ophthalmopathy (not recorded which). Sequenced material: peripheral blood or thyroid tissue (not recorded which). CDR3 nucleotides: TGTGCCAGCAGCCAAGGGATGAATTCACCCCTCCACTTT. Its protein product is CASSQGMNSPLHF.